This T cell receptor beta chain comes out of a study of T cell responses to AZD1222 COVID-19 vaccine. Overall study findings and caveats: Of spike-specific TCRs, nearly half reportedly target regions left unmutated in variants. Dominant CD4 TCR responses targeted spike regions 160-218 and 743-854. The donor cohort was predominantly white British with a female majority, and clonal diversity may have been underestimated.

Clones were read by immunoSEQ multiplex PCR, and TCRdb kept only the in-frame ones, dropping some. The sample contains about 150,000 clones, 80% to 95% of which appear only once. Comment on this clone: Its antigen is unknown.

Germline V gene data show CDR1 as SGHAT and CDR2 as FQNNGV. The V end was cut by 5 bases, the J end by 1 base, with 20 bases between. The CDR3 has 17 residues. Timing groups of about 4 and about 12 weeks for second doses were pooled. The clonotype comes from an adult who received the AZD1222 COVID-19 vaccine. The V and J genes are TRBV11-2 and TRBJ1-1; D uncertain. Source: peripheral blood, taken 28 days after the second AZD1222 dose. In nucleotides, the CDR3 is TGTGCCAGCAGCCCCGCCCGAGGACGGCCAGCGAACACTGAAGCTTTCTTT. Its protein product is CASSPARGRPANTEAFF.